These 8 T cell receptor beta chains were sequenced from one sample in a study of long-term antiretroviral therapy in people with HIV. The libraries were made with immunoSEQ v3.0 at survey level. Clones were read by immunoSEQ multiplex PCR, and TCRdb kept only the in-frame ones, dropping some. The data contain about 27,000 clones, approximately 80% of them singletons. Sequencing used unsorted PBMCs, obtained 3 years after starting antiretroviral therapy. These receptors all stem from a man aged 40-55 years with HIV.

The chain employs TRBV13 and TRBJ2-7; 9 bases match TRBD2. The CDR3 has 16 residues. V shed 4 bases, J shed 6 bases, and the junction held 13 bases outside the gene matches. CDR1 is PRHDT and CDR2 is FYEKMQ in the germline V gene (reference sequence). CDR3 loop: CASSYLLREGPTEQYF. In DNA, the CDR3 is TGTGCCAGCAGCTATCTGCTGCGGGAGGGCCCCACCGAGCAGTACTTC.

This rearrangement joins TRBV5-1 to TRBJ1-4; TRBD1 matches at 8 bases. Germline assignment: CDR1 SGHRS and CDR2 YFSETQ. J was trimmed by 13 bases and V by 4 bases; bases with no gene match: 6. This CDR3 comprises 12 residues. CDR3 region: CASSPRGRRLFF. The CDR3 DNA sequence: TGCGCCAGCAGCCCCAGGGGGCGAAGACTGTTTTTT. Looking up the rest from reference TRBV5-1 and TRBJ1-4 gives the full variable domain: KAGVTQTPRYLIKTRGQQVTLSCSPISGHRSVSWYQQTPGQGLQFLFEYFSETQRNKGNFPGRFSGRQFSNSRSEMNVSTLELGDSALYLCASSPRGRRLFFGSGTQLSVL.

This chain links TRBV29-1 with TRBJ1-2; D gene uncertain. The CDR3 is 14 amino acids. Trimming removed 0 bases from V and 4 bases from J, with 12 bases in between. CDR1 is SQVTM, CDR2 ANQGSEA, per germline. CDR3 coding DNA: TGCAGCGTTGAAGATTCGAGGGATGGCTATGGCTACACCTTC. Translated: CSVEDSRDGYGYTF.

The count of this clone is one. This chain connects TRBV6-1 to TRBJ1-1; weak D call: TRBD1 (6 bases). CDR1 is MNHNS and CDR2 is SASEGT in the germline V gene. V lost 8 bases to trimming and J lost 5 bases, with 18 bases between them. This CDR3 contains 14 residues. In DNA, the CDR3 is TGTGCCAGCGAAAACCCAGGGGTTAGAACTGAAGCTTTCTTT. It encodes CASENPGVRTEAFF.

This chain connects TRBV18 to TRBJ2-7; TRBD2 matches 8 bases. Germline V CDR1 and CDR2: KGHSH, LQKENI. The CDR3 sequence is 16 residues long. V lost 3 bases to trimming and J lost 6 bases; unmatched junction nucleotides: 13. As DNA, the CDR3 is TGTGCCAGCTCACCGGGGTTGGAGCGGGGGACTTCCGAGCAGTACTTC. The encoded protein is CASSPGLERGTSEQYF.

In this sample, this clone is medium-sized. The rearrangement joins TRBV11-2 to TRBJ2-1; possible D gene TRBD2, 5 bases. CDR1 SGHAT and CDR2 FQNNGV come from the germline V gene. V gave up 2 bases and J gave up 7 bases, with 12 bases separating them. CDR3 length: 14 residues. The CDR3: CASSLLVSGNEQFF. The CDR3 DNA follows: TGTGCCAGCAGCTTATTGGTTTCGGGGAATGAGCAGTTCTTC.

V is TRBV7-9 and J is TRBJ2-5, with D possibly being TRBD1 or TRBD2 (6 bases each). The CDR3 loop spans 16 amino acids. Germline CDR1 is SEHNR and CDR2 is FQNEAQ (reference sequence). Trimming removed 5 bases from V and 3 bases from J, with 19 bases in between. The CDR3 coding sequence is TGTGCCAGCAGCCAGGGGATTGCGGGGACCAAAGAGACCCAGTACTTC. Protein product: CASSQGIAGTKETQYF.

The CDR3 loop is CASSRTQGVTEAFF. DNA for the CDR3: TGCGCCAGCAGCAGGACACAGGGTGTCACTGAAGCTTTCTTT. This rearrangement joins TRBV5-1 to TRBJ1-1; D is possibly TRBD1 (6 bases). Trimming cost V 4 bases and J 4 bases, with 14 bases left between them. Germline loops: CDR1 SGHRS, CDR2 YFSETQ. CDR3 length: 14 amino acids.